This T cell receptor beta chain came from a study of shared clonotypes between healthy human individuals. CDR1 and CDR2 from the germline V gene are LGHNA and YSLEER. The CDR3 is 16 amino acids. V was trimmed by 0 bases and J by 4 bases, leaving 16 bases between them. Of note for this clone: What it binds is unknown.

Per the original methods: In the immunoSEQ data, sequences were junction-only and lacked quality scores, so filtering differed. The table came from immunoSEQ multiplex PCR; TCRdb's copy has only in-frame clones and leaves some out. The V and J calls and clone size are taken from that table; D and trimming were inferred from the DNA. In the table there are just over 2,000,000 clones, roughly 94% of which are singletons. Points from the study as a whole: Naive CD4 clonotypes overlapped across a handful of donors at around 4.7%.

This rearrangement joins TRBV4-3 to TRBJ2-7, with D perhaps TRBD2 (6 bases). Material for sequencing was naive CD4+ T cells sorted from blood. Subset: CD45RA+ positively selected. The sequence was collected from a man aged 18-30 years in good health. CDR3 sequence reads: CASSQEGGRGSYEQYF. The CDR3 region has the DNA TGCGCCAGCAGCCAAGAGGGAGGAAGGGGTTCTTACGAGCAGTACTTC.